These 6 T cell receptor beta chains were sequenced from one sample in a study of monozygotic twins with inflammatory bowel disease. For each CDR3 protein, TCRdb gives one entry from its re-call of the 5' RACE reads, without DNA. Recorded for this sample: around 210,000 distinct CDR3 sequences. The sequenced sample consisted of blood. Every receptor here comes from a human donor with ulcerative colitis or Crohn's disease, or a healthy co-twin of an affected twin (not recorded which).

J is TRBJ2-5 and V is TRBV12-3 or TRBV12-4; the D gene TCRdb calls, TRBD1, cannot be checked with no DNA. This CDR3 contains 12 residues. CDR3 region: CASRTGAETQYF.

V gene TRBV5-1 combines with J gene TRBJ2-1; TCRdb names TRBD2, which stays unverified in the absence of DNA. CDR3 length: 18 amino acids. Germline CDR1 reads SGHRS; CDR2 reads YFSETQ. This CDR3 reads CASSYNLAGGSSYNEQFF.

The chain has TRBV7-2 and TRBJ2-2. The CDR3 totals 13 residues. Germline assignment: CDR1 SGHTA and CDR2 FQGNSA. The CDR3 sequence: CASSLEPTGELFF.

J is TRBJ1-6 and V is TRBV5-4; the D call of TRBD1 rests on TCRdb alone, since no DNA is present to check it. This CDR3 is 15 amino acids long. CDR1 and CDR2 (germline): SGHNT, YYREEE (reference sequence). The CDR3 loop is CASSPSTGYNSPLHF.

CDR3 residues: CAINSEGTENNEQFF. The chain has TRBV10-3 and TRBJ2-1; TCRdb reports TRBD2, a call that lacks DNA to check it against. CDR1 is ENHRY, CDR2 SYGVKD, per germline. The CDR3 sequence is 15 residues long.

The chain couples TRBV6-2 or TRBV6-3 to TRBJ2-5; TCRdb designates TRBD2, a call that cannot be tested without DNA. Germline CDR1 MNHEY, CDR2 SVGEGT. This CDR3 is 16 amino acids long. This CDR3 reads CASSSFALALQETQYF.